The 25 T cell receptor beta chains presented below share a single source sample, sequenced in a study of blood T cell repertoires in COVID-19. The data were produced by immunoSEQ multiplex PCR, yet TCRdb's version contains in-frame clones alone and is incomplete. The sample lists 95,000 or so clones, around 87% occurring once. Input material: peripheral blood. The origin of the receptors is a human donor in a cohort sampled during active COVID-19.

The rearrangement links TRBV1 to TRBJ2-7; the table's D gene call, TRBD2, was not cross checked with the DNA. TRBV1 is a known pseudogene. The CDR3 sequence is 16 residues long. Written as DNA, the CDR3 is TGCACCAGCAGCCATTCTTTATTAGGGGAGGGTTACGAGCAGTACTTC. Encoded protein: CTSSHSLLGEGYEQYF.

The chain combines TRBV6-5 with TRBJ2-1, with TRBD1 identical over 7 bases. The CDR3 covers 15 residues. V lost 9 bases to trimming and J lost 0 bases; unmatched junction nucleotides: 8. Germline V CDR1 and CDR2: MNHEY, SVGAGI. CDR3: CASCRDSGSYNEQFF. The CDR3 DNA reads as TGTGCCAGTTGCCGGGACAGCGGCTCCTACAATGAGCAGTTCTTC.

The V gene is TRBV7-9, the J gene TRBJ1-1; D remains ambiguous. There are 13 residues in the CDR3. Trimming removed 4 bases at V and 0 bases at J, with 6 bases between. Germline V CDR1 and CDR2: SEHNR, FQNEAQ (reference sequence). This CDR3 reads CASSSRMNTEAFF. The CDR3 bases are TGTGCCAGCAGCTCGAGAATGAACACTGAAGCTTTCTTT.

This chain links TRBV10-1 with TRBJ1-1; D is ambiguous. Germline CDR1 and CDR2: WNHNN and SYGVQD (reference sequence). The CDR3 is made up of 12 amino acids. V gave up 7 bases and J gave up 1 base, with 7 bases separating them. CDR3: CASKRKNTEAFF. The CDR3 coding sequence is TGCGCCAGCAAGAGAAAGAACACTGAAGCTTTCTTT.

This clone was detected once. The rearrangement uses TRBV4-1 and TRBJ1-4, with D hard to call. The V gene's germline CDR1 is MGHRA and CDR2 YSYEKL. V was cut by 4 bases and J by 5 bases, with 5 bases left in between. The CDR3 runs 12 residues. The CDR3 here is CASSPENEKLFF. The CDR3 DNA reads TGCGCCAGCAGCCCGGAGAATGAAAAACTGTTTTTT.

This clone was counted between two and nine times. The chain uses TRBV6-2 or TRBV6-3 and TRBJ2-1; 9 nucleotides line up with TRBD1. Germline V lookup: CDR1 MNHEY, CDR2 SVGEGT. The CDR3 loop spans 16 amino acids. Unmatched junction bases numbered 7, after V lost 1 base and J lost 6 bases. CDR3 sequence: CASSYWGTGQSNEQFF. In nucleotides, the CDR3 is TGTGCCAGCAGTTACTGGGGGACAGGGCAGAGCAATGAGCAGTTCTTC.

The chain is built from TRBV18 and TRBJ2-3, with 7 bases lining up with TRBD1. V gave up 2 bases and J gave up 4 bases; unmatched junction bases: 3. CDR1 and CDR2 (germline): KGHSH, LQKENI. The CDR3 runs to 14 residues. The CDR3, as DNA: TGTGCCAGCTCACCAAGGGGGCCCCCAGATACGCAGTATTTT. It specifies CASSPRGPPDTQYF.

V usage is TRBV9 and J usage is TRBJ2-3; a possible D gene is TRBD2 (6 bases). V was pared by 3 bases and J by 2 bases, with 13 bases between. The CDR3 spans 15 residues. The germline gives CDR1 SGDLS, CDR2 YYNGEE. CDR3 nucleotide sequence: TGTGCCAGCAGCGCCCGGCGGGGTCACACAGATACGCAGTATTTT. Encoded protein: CASSARRGHTDTQYF. Using reference TRBV9 and TRBJ2-3 for the parts outside the CDR3, the full variable domain is DSGVTQTPKHLITATGQRVTLRCSPRSGDLSVYWYQQSLDQGLQFLIQYYNGEERAKGNILERFSAQQFPDLHSELNLSSLELGDSALYFCASSARRGHTDTQYFGPGTRLTVL.

This chain links TRBV2 with TRBJ1-1, with D perhaps matching TRBD1 (6 bases). CDR1 and CDR2 from the germline V gene are SNHLY and FYNNEI. Between the trimmed V and J ends, which lost 5 bases and 7 bases, there was a span of 26 bases. The CDR3 spans 17 residues. As DNA, the CDR3 is TGTGCCAGCAGTACTGAGGGGGAAGGCCTCCAAATATATGAAGCTTTCTTT. It yields the protein CASSTEGEGLQIYEAFF.

The rearrangement joins TRBV20-1 to TRBJ2-3; 9 nucleotides match TRBD1. Germline trimming cut 3 bases from V and 7 bases from J; bases unmatched to any gene: 14. CDR3 length equals 16 residues. The germline gives CDR1 DFQATT, CDR2 SNEGSKA (reference sequence). CDR3 nucleotide sequence: TGCAGTGCTAGTCCTCTACGGGACAGGGAGAAGTATACGCAGTATTTT. Residues: CSASPLRDREKYTQYF.

The chain uses TRBV5-5 and TRBJ2-3, with D maybe TRBD1 (6 bases). Trimming cost V 5 bases and J 7 bases, with 23 bases left between them. The length of the CDR3 is 16 residues. From germline, CDR1 is SGHKS and CDR2 YYEKEE (reference sequence). In DNA form, the CDR3 reads TGTGCCAGCAGACTGGGAAGGGGCGACAGGCAAAATACGCAGTATTTT. This gives the protein CASRLGRGDRQNTQYF.

This chain uses TRBV6-2 or TRBV6-3 with TRBJ2-2; 8 bases fit TRBD1. The V and J ends lost 2 bases and 0 bases, in that order; junction bases with no gene match: 8. The germline gives CDR1 MNHEY, CDR2 SVGEGT. The CDR3 loop spans 18 amino acids. This chain's CDR3 is CASSYGQGWVANTGELFF. CDR3 DNA: TGTGCCAGCAGTTACGGACAGGGATGGGTCGCGAACACCGGGGAGCTGTTTTTT.

As concerns this clone: Without the conserved terminal phenylalanine or tryptophan, this CDR3 likely stems from a read error. It is unclear where the CDR3 begins or ends on the DNA, so no DNA is shown, and the CDR3 is as TCRdb lists it. The chain is built from TRBV2 and TRBJ1-1; the table's D gene call, TRBD1, was not cross checked with the DNA. Germline CDR1 and CDR2: SNHLY and FYNNEI. 10 amino acids form the CDR3, both terminal residues included. CDR3: CASNREWYRA.

The rearrangement joins TRBV6-5 to TRBJ1-4; a weak D match, TRBD1 (5 bases). The V end was cut by 2 bases, the J end by 2 bases, with 9 bases between. This CDR3 is built from 15 residues. The germline gives CDR1 MNHEY, CDR2 SVGAGI. CDR3: CASSYNRWTNEKLFF. Written as DNA, the CDR3 is TGTGCCAGCAGTTACAACAGGTGGACTAATGAAAAACTGTTTTTT.

The chain employs TRBV6-5 and TRBJ2-1, with 13 bases lining up with TRBD2. V shed 6 bases and J 8 bases; nucleotides not matched to a gene: 7. The CDR3 is made up of 15 amino acids. CDR1 and CDR2 from the germline V gene are MNHEY and SVGAGI. The CDR3, as DNA: TGTGCCAGCAGGTCTACTAGCGGGGGGGCCCATGAGCAGTTCTTC. This gives the protein CASRSTSGGAHEQFF.

The chain uses TRBV5-1 and TRBJ2-5; 11 nucleotides agree with TRBD2. With V trimmed by 4 bases and J by 3 bases, 2 bases remained unmatched. Germline assignment: CDR1 SGHRS and CDR2 YFSETQ. The CDR3 totals 14 residues. CDR3 sequence (DNA): TGCGCCAGCAGCCCTAGCGGGGGGAAAGAGACCCAGTACTTC. This codes for CASSPSGGKETQYF.

This rearrangement joins TRBV19 to TRBJ1-5, with a possible D match to TRBD1 (6 bases). The CDR3 is made up of 12 amino acids. Trimming took off 8 bases at V and 3 bases at J, with 8 bases between the two ends. Germline V gene data show CDR1 as LNHDA and CDR2 as SQIVND (reference sequence). DNA of the CDR3: TGTGCCAGTCGGGACAACAATCAGCCCCAGCATTTT. This sequence encodes CASRDNNQPQHF.

V is TRBV6-4 and J is TRBJ2-3; 8 nucleotides match TRBD1. Unmatched junction bases numbered 7, after V lost 6 bases and J lost 2 bases. This CDR3 comprises 15 residues. Germline assignment: CDR1 MRHNA and CDR2 SNTAGT. The CDR3 nucleotides read TGTGCCAGCAGGACAGGGGTAGGGCCCACAGATACGCAGTATTTT. Its protein is CASRTGVGPTDTQYF.

V usage is TRBV18 and J usage is TRBJ1-1; D is possibly TRBD1 (5 bases). This CDR3 comprises 13 residues. Between the trimmed V and J ends, which lost 0 bases and 7 bases, there was a span of 9 bases. Germline values: CDR1 KGHSH, CDR2 LQKENI. The CDR3, as DNA: TGTGCCAGCTCACCACCCGGGGGGGGTGAAGCTTTCTTT. Its protein is CASSPPGGGEAFF.

V is TRBV28 and J is TRBJ1-1; 9 positions match TRBD1. This CDR3 is built from 16 residues. The trim removed 3 bases at V and 3 bases at J, leaving 8 bases unmatched. Germline CDR1 and CDR2: MDHEN and SYDVKM. DNA for the CDR3: TGTGCCAGCAGTTTGGCCGGGACAGGGTGGGACACTGAAGCTTTCTTT. As protein: CASSLAGTGWDTEAFF.

J is TRBJ2-1 and V is TRBV7-2, with D unresolved. V was trimmed by 5 bases and J by 10 bases, leaving 30 bases between them. Germline V gene lookup returns CDR1 SGHTA and CDR2 FQGNSA. CDR3 length equals 18 residues. The CDR3 protein is CASSPRTTLRLDGREQFF. CDR3 coding DNA: TGTGCCAGCAGCCCAAGAACCACACTGCGCCTCGACGGCAGGGAGCAGTTCTTC.

The rearrangement links TRBV3-1 (or the pseudogene TRBV3-2) to TRBJ2-3, with TRBD2 identical over 7 bases. Germline CDR1 and CDR2: LGHDT and YNNKEL (reference sequence). The CDR3 loop spans 18 amino acids. Trimming took 4 bases from V and 0 from J; bases not matched to a gene: 13. The CDR3 region has the DNA TGTGCCAGCAGCCCCACACCGTCCCTAGCGGCTAGCACAGATACGCAGTATTTT. Amino acid sequence: CASSPTPSLAASTDTQYF.

This clone was observed at least ten times. V gene TRBV11-2 combines with J gene TRBJ2-7, with D tentatively TRBD2 (6 bases). CDR3 length equals 14 residues. Trimming left V 4 bases short and J 7 bases short, with 17 bases between. CDR1 is SGHAT and CDR2 is FQNNGV in the germline V gene. CDR3 residues: CASSSGTGSWEQYF. CDR3 coding DNA: TGTGCCAGCAGCTCCGGGACTGGGTCATGGGAGCAGTACTTC.

This rearrangement joins TRBV19 to TRBJ1-1; 7 bases are shared with TRBD1. Germline CDR1 is LNHDA and CDR2 is SQIVND (reference sequence). The J segment lost 3 bases and the V segment lost 6 bases, leaving 4 bases of the junction unmatched. The CDR3 covers 13 residues. The CDR3 bases are TGTGCCAGTAGAGGACAGGCATACACTGAAGCTTTCTTT. Translation gives CASRGQAYTEAFF.

V is TRBV5-8 and J is TRBJ1-1, with D tentatively TRBD1 (5 bases). This CDR3 spans 14 amino acids. V lost 6 bases to trimming and J lost 1 base, with 13 bases between them. CDR1 SGHTS and CDR2 YDEGEE come from the germline V gene. The CDR3 here is CASKNRGGNTEAFF. CDR3 in DNA: TGTGCCAGCAAAAATAGGGGCGGGAACACTGAAGCTTTCTTT.